These T cell receptor beta chains were read from a single sample in a study of T cell responses to AZD1222 COVID-19 vaccine. Repertoires were generated with immunoSEQ multiplex PCR, while TCRdb's copy carries only in-frame clones and drops some. The profile shows 95,000 to 100,000 clones, roughly 90% of them singletons. The source material was peripheral blood, sampled 28 days after the second AZD1222 dose. These TCRs come from an adult who received the AZD1222 COVID-19 vaccine. CDR3s include the opening cysteine and the closing phenylalanine or tryptophan. A D gene is named only where the DNA matches it firmly. Clone size is given for some rows only: seen once, a few or many times, or a class if the clone is expanded.

size	V	D	J	DNA	CDR3
few	TRBV5-1	TRBD1	TRBJ1-2	TGCGCCAGCAGCTTAGGGACAGCCCAACACTATGGCTACACCTTC	CASSLGTAQHYGYTF
NA	TRBV10-1	TRBD2	TRBJ2-2	TGCGCCAGCAGTGACCCTAGCGGGAACACCGGGGAGCTGTTTTTT	CASSDPSGNTGELFF
once	TRBV25-1	NA	TRBJ1-5	TGTGCCAGACCCCCCCCGGGATCGACTCCGGGCAATCAGCCCCAGCATTTT	CARPPPGSTPGNQPQHF
NA	TRBV29-1	NA	TRBJ1-2	TGCAGCTCCGCTTATGGCTCGGGAGGTGGCTACACCTTC	CSSAYGSGGGYTF
NA	TRBV11-3	TRBD1	TRBJ1-5	TGTGCCAGCAGCTTAGCGAGACAGGGGGATACTAGCAATCAGCCCCAGCATTTT	CASSLARQGDTSNQPQHF
NA	TRBV28	TRBD2	TRBJ2-7	TGTGCCAGCAGTTTTCGCGGGAGGGACCACGAGCAGTACTTC	CASSFRGRDHEQYF
NA	TRBV3-1/TRBV3-2	NA	TRBJ1-1	TGTGCCAGCAGCCAGGGGTGGTTTGGGTCGTACACTGAAGCTTTCTTT	CASSQGWFGSYTEAFF
NA	TRBV28	NA	TRBJ2-3	TGTGCCAGCAGTTCAAGTGGCGTGAGCACAGATACGCAGTATTTT	CASSSSGVSTDTQYF
NA	TRBV7-3	NA	TRBJ2-1	TGTGCCAGCAGCTCCGGCAGGAGCTCCTACAATGAGCAGTTCTTC	CASSSGRSSYNEQFF
NA	TRBV5-1	TRBD1	TRBJ2-7	TGCGCCAGCAGCTTGATTGCTGGGACAGGGGGCGCACCTACTCTGGAGCAGTACTTC	CASSLIAGTGGAPTLEQYF
NA	TRBV6-5	NA	TRBJ1-2	TGTGCCAGCAGGGCGGATGCCACGGTCTATGGCTACACCTTC	CASRADATVYGYTF
NA	TRBV19	NA	TRBJ2-7	TGTGCCAGTAGTATCGGCGCAGACTCCTACGAGCAGTACTTC	CASSIGADSYEQYF
NA	TRBV28	NA	TRBJ2-7	TGTGCCAGCAGTTTGGAGGGCAGCTCCTACGAGCAGTACTTC	CASSLEGSSYEQYF
NA	TRBV4-2	TRBD2	TRBJ2-5	TGTGCCAGCAGCCAAACTAGCGGGAGCGCCGGCCAAGAGACCCAGTACTTC	CASSQTSGSAGQETQYF
NA	TRBV6-6	TRBD1	TRBJ1-2	TGTGCCAGCAATTATGGGGGATTCACAGGGGAATATGGCTACACCTTC	CASNYGGFTGEYGYTF
NA	TRBV27	NA	TRBJ1-1	TGTGCCAGCAGTACGGAGGGCTACACCATCGGAACTGAAGCTTTCTTT	CASSTEGYTIGTEAFF
NA	TRBV19	NA	TRBJ2-6	TGTGCCAGTAGGGATTCTGGGGCCAACGTCCTGACTTTC	CASRDSGANVLTF
NA	TRBV6-4	TRBD2	TRBJ2-2	TGTGCCAGCAGACTAGCGGGAGACACCGGGGAGCTGTTTTTT	CASRLAGDTGELFF